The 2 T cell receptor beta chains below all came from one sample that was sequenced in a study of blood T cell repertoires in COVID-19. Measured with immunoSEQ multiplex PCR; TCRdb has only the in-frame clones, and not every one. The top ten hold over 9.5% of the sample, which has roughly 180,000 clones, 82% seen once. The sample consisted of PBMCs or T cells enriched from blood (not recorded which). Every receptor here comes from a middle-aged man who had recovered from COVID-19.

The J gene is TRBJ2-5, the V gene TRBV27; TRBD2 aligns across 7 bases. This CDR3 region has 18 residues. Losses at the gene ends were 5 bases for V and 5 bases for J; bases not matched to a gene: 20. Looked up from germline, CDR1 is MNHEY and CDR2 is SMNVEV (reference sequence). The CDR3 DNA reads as TGTGCCAGCAGTACCAGCCTCTCTAGCGGAGAGAAGCCGGAGACCCAGTACTTC. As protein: CASSTSLSSGEKPETQYF.

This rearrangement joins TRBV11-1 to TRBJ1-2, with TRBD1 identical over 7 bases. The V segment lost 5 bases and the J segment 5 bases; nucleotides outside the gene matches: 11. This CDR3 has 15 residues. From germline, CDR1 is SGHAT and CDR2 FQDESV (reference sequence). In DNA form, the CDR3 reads TGTGCCAGCAGCCCGAGCCGGGACAGCATATATGGCTACACCTTC. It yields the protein CASSPSRDSIYGYTF.